These 23 T cell receptor beta chains share one sample of origin, sequenced in a study of blood T cell repertoires in COVID-19. Repertoires were generated with immunoSEQ multiplex PCR, while TCRdb's copy carries only in-frame clones and drops some. Among 250,000 to 300,000 clones, 70% to 90% were seen once, and the ten largest hold around 1.8%. The sequenced sample consisted of PBMCs or T cells enriched from blood (not recorded which). The receptors originated from a woman aged 50 to 60 who had recovered from COVID-19.

J is TRBJ2-5 and V is TRBV28; 9 nucleotides agree with TRBD2. The germline gives CDR1 MDHEN, CDR2 SYDVKM. V was clipped by 5 bases and J by 2 bases; unmatched bases: 3. The CDR3 length is 14 residues. The CDR3 spells CASSLAGIQETQYF. Written as DNA, the CDR3 is TGTGCCAGCAGTCTAGCGGGGATTCAAGAGACCCAGTACTTC.

The chain uses TRBV28 and TRBJ1-5; D unclear. The CDR3 covers 15 residues. Germline CDR1 and CDR2: MDHEN and SYDVKM. V was pared by 4 bases and J by 0 bases, with 10 bases between. CDR3 loop: CASSSYLISNQPQHF. Here the CDR3 DNA reads TGTGCCAGCAGTTCCTACCTGATTAGCAATCAGCCCCAGCATTTT.

This clone appeared a few times. The chain carries TRBV3-1 (or the pseudogene TRBV3-2) and TRBJ1-4, with 9 bases fitting TRBD1. Germline CDR1 is LGHDT and CDR2 is YNNKEL (reference sequence). V shed 6 bases and J 8 bases; nucleotides not matched to a gene: 4. This CDR3 has 13 residues. The CDR3 DNA follows: TGTGCCAGCAGACAGGGGGCGGCCGAAAAACTGTTTTTT. It codes for CASRQGAAEKLFF.

The chain is built from TRBV7-8 and TRBJ2-4; 7 bases agree with TRBD1. V gave up 5 bases and J gave up 5 bases; unmatched junction bases: 12. The CDR3 totals 16 residues. Germline assignment: CDR1 SGHVS and CDR2 FQNEAQ. The DNA for the CDR3 is TGTGCCAGCAGCCCGCAGGGGGTGAATATCGAAAACATTCAGTACTTC. Translated: CASSPQGVNIENIQYF.

V is TRBV5-1 and J is TRBJ2-1; D is perhaps TRBD2 (6 bases). There are 15 residues in the CDR3. CDR1 is SGHRS, CDR2 YFSETQ, per germline. With 8 bases removed from V and 4 bases from J, the gap between germline ends came to 19 bases. This CDR3 is CASAPGRREYNEQFF. As DNA, the CDR3 is TGCGCCAGTGCCCCGGGGCGGAGGGAGTACAATGAGCAGTTCTTC.

V gene TRBV19 combines with J gene TRBJ2-7; 13 nucleotides line up with TRBD2. Germline CDR1 is LNHDA and CDR2 is SQIVND (reference sequence). V lost 2 bases, J lost 12 bases, and 10 bases stayed unmatched. This CDR3 is 15 amino acids long. The CDR3 is CASSIHGLAGETRYF. CDR3 in DNA: TGTGCCAGTAGTATACATGGACTAGCGGGGGAGACACGGTACTTC.

About this clone: Other DNA sequences in the same sample also yield this CDR3. This chain uses TRBV19 with TRBJ2-1; D not certain. Trimming removed 3 bases from V and 4 bases from J, with 13 bases in between. The germline gives CDR1 LNHDA, CDR2 SQIVND (reference sequence). The CDR3 loop spans 15 amino acids. CDR3 region: CASSIGSSSYNEQFF. The DNA for the CDR3 is TGTGCCAGTAGTATCGGTAGCTCATCTTACAATGAGCAGTTCTTC. The full variable domain, its missing parts supplied by reference TRBV19 and TRBJ2-1, is DGGITQSPKYLFRKEGQNVTLSCEQNLNHDAMYWYRQDPGQGLRLIYYSQIVNDFQKGDIAEGYSVSREKKESFPLTVTSAQKNPTAFYLCASSIGSSSYNEQFFGPGTRLTVL.

The chain's CDR3 is CASSPGGAGTGELFF. CDR3 coding DNA: TGTGCCAGCAGCCCAGGGGGCGCAGGGACCGGGGAGCTGTTTTTT. This chain connects TRBV6-5 to TRBJ2-2, with 8 positions matching TRBD1. Germline-derived CDR1 and CDR2 are MNHEY and SVGAGI. The CDR3 runs to 15 residues. Trimming removed 6 bases from V and 5 bases from J; junction bases left unmatched: 8.

V and J are TRBV5-1 and TRBJ1-2; D unclear. Germline V gene lookup returns CDR1 SGHRS and CDR2 YFSETQ. The V end lost 0 bases, the J end lost 0 bases, and 9 bases lay between the germline ends. CDR3 length: 15 residues. CDR3 sequence (DNA): TGCGCCAGCAGCTTGGCCCCGGGGACTAACTATGGCTACACCTTC. Translated: CASSLAPGTNYGYTF. Complete variable domain (other parts from reference TRBV5-1 and TRBJ1-2): KAGVTQTPRYLIKTRGQQVTLSCSPISGHRSVSWYQQTPGQGLQFLFEYFSETQRNKGNFPGRFSGRQFSNSRSEMNVSTLELGDSALYLCASSLAPGTNYGYTFGSGTRLTVV.

The chain combines TRBV2 with TRBJ2-6; D may be TRBD1 (5 bases). CDR1 SNHLY and CDR2 FYNNEI come from the germline V gene. V was cut by 2 bases and J by 1 base, with 12 bases left in between. There are 17 residues in the CDR3. The CDR3 sequence is CASSEQGSLSGANVLTF. DNA of the CDR3: TGTGCCAGCAGTGAACAGGGCAGTCTTTCTGGGGCCAACGTCCTGACTTTC.

In this sample, this clone turned up once. The V and J genes are TRBV5-1 and TRBJ2-3; tentatively, D is TRBD2 (6 bases). The CDR3 is 18 residues long. Germline CDR1 and CDR2: SGHRS and YFSETQ. V was pared by 4 bases and J by 0 bases, with 21 bases between. CDR3: CASSRSAGASYSTDTQYF. DNA of the CDR3: TGCGCCAGCAGCCGTTCAGCGGGCGCAAGTTATAGCACAGATACGCAGTATTTT.

V and J are TRBV19 and TRBJ2-3; TRBD1 aligns across 7 bases. V lost 5 bases to trimming and J lost 0 bases; unmatched junction nucleotides: 11. The CDR3 runs to 17 residues. Germline V gives CDR1 LNHDA, CDR2 SQIVND (reference sequence). CDR3 in DNA: TGTGCCAGTAGTCTTGGGCGAGGGGGCGCGAGCACAGATACGCAGTATTTT. This translates into CASSLGRGGASTDTQYF.

In DNA, the CDR3 is TGTGCCAGCAGTTTATCGGGGCAGAATAATCAGCCCCAGCATTTT. This gives the protein CASSLSGQNNQPQHF. The chain links TRBV27 to TRBJ1-5, with a weak D call TRBD1 (5 bases). The CDR3 loop spans 15 amino acids. Germline CDR1 MNHEY, CDR2 SMNVEV (reference sequence). V was shortened by 0 bases and J by 4 bases, with 10 bases between the two germline ends.

In regard to this clone: The junction and the germline gene differ at one end; a read error may be behind it. The J gene is TRBJ2-1, the V gene TRBV7-7, with D hard to call. The CDR3 loop spans 15 amino acids. Germline V lookup: CDR1 SSHAT, CDR2 FNYEAQ (reference sequence). CDR3 residues: CASSFRADSYNEQFF. The CDR3 bases are TGTGCTAGCAGCTTTCGCGCGGACTCCTACAATGAGCAGTTCTTC.

This chain links TRBV3-1 (or the pseudogene TRBV3-2) with TRBJ2-7; maybe TRBD1 (6 bases). The V and J ends lost 5 bases and 3 bases respectively, with 14 bases between them. Germline V gene data show CDR1 as LGHDT and CDR2 as YNNKEL (reference sequence). CDR3 length: 14 residues. CDR3 sequence reads: CASSNKDSRYEQYF. DNA for the CDR3: TGTGCCAGCAGCAATAAGGACAGCCGCTACGAGCAGTACTTC.

The chain links TRBV18 to TRBJ2-1; 11 nucleotides align to TRBD1. The junction had 11 bases not matched to a gene; V was cut back by 4 bases and J by 9 bases. This CDR3 has 16 amino acids. In germline, CDR1 is KGHSH, CDR2 LQKENI. The CDR3 sequence is CASSLPRTGGSGEQFF. CDR3 bases: TGTGCCAGCTCACTACCAAGGACAGGGGGCTCGGGTGAGCAGTTCTTC.

The chain combines TRBV6-5 with TRBJ2-1, with a tentative D call TRBD2 (6 bases). Trimming shortened V by 2 bases and J by 3 bases, and 14 bases separated the two germline ends. The germline V gene encodes CDR1 MNHEY and CDR2 SVGAGI. The CDR3 is 16 residues long. The CDR3 DNA sequence: TGTGCCAGCAGTTACGGCCCAGCGGGTTTCTACAATGAGCAGTTCTTC. It translates to CASSYGPAGFYNEQFF.

The table lists this clone with a count of one. This chain links TRBV2 with TRBJ1-3, with D possibly being TRBD1 (5 bases). The V end lost 4 bases, the J end lost 4 bases, and 8 bases lay between the germline ends. This CDR3 spans 13 amino acids. Germline CDR1 SNHLY, CDR2 FYNNEI. The CDR3 region is CASSVGPGNTIYF. DNA of the CDR3: TGTGCCAGCAGTGTGGGGCCCGGAAACACCATATATTTT.

This chain uses TRBV18 with TRBJ1-5, with no clear D. With 3 bases removed from V and 6 bases from J, the gap between germline ends came to 12 bases. This CDR3 spans 14 amino acids. From germline, CDR1 is KGHSH and CDR2 LQKENI. Written as DNA, the CDR3 is TGTGCCAGCTCACCGTATGGAGCCGGTCAGCCCCAGCATTTT. Amino acids: CASSPYGAGQPQHF.

This sequence joins TRBV6-5 and TRBJ2-5; tentative D call: TRBD2 (6 bases). Germline CDR1 is MNHEY and CDR2 is SVGAGI. Trimming removed 6 bases from V and 1 base from J, with 15 bases in between. This CDR3 region has 15 residues. The CDR3 sequence: CASRPSGSLQETQYF. Here the CDR3 DNA reads TGTGCCAGCAGACCCAGCGGGTCCCTCCAAGAGACCCAGTACTTC.

This chain connects TRBV7-9 to TRBJ2-7; D ambiguous. This CDR3 region has 14 residues. Germline-derived CDR1 and CDR2 are SEHNR and FQNEAQ (reference sequence). The V end lost 1 base, the J end lost 5 bases, and 12 bases lay between the germline ends. Here the CDR3 reads CASSLGSRPNEQYF. CDR3 nucleotides: TGTGCCAGCAGCTTAGGATCGCGTCCTAACGAGCAGTACTTC.

On this clone itself: An end of the junction does not agree with germline; a read error may underlie this. This chain links TRBV7-8 with TRBJ1-2, with 10 bases lining up with TRBD1. Germline CDR1 is SGHVS and CDR2 is FQNEAQ. This CDR3 spans 15 amino acids. The CDR3 nucleotides are TGTGCCAGCAGCTTCCGGACAGGGGGTAACGATGGCTACACCTTC. Translation: CASSFRTGGNDGYTF.

The chain has TRBV28 and TRBJ1-4; 8 bases agree with TRBD1. Trimming cost V 6 bases and J 6 bases; bases outside gene matches: 6. Germline CDR1 reads MDHEN; CDR2 reads SYDVKM. The CDR3 has 14 amino acids. In DNA, the CDR3 is TGTGCCAGCAGCCCGGACAGGGAGGATGAAAAACTGTTTTTT. This gives the protein CASSPDREDEKLFF.